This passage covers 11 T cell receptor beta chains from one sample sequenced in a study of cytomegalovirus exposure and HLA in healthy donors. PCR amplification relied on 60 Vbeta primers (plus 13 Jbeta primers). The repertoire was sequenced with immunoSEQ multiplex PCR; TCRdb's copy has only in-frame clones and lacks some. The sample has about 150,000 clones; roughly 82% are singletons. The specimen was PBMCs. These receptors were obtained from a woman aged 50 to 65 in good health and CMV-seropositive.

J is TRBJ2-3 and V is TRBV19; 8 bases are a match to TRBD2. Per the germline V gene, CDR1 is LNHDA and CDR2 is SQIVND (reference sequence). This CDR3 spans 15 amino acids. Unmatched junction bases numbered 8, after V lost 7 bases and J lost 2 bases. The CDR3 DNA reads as TGTGCCAGTACCCGTACGGGGGGGCTCACAGATACGCAGTATTTT. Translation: CASTRTGGLTDTQYF.

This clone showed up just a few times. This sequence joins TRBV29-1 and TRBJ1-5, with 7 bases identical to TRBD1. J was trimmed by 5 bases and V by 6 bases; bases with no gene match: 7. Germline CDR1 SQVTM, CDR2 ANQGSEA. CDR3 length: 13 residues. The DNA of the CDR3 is TGCAGCGTCGCGGGGACAGCAGATCAGCCCCAGCATTTT. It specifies CSVAGTADQPQHF.

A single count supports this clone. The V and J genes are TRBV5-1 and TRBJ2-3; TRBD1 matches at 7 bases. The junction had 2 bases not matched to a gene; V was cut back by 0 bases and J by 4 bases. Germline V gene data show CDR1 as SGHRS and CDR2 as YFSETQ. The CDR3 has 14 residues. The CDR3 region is CASSLGQGADTQYF. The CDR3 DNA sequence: TGCGCCAGCAGCTTGGGTCAGGGGGCAGATACGCAGTATTTT.

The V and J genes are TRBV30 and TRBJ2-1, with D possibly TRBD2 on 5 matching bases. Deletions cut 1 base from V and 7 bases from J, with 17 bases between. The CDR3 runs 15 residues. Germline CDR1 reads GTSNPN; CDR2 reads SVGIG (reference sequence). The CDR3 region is CAWSAFDISGNEQFF. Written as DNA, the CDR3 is TGTGCCTGGAGTGCCTTCGACATCTCGGGGAATGAGCAGTTCTTC.

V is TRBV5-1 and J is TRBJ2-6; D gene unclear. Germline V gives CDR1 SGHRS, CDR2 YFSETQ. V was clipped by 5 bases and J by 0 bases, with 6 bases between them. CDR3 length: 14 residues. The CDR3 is CASRVSSGANVLTF. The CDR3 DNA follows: TGCGCCAGCAGAGTGAGCTCTGGGGCCAACGTCCTGACTTTC.

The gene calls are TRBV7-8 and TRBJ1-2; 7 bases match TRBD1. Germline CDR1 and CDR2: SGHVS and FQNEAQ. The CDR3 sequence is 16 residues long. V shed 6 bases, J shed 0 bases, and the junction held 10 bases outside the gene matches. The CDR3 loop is CASRRQGTGSNYGYTF. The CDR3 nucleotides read TGTGCCAGCAGAAGACAGGGAACAGGCTCTAACTATGGCTACACCTTC.

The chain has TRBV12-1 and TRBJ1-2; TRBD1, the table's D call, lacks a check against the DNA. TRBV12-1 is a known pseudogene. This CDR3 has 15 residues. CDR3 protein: CASSLPGGPNYGYTF. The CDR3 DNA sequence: TGTGCCAGCAGCTTGCCCGGTGGGCCTAACTATGGCTACACCTTC.

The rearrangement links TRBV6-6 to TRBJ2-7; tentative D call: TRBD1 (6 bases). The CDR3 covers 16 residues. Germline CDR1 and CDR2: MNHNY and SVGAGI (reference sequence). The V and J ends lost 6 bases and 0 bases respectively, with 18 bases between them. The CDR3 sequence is CASRHFTGQGSYEQYF. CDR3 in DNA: TGTGCCAGCAGACACTTTACAGGGCAGGGCTCCTACGAGCAGTACTTC.

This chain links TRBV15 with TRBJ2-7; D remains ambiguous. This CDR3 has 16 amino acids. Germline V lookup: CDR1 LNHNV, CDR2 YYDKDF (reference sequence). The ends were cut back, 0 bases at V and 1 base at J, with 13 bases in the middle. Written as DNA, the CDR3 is TGTGCCACCAGCAGAGATCATGAGTTTTCTTCCTACGAGCAGTACTTC. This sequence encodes CATSRDHEFSSYEQYF. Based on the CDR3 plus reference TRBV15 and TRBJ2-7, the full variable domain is DAMVIQNPRYQVTQFGKPVTLSCSQTLNHNVMYWYQQKSSQAPKLLFHYYDKDFNNEADTPDNFQSRRPNTSFCFLDIRSPGLGDTAMYLCATSRDHEFSSYEQYFGPGTRLTVT.

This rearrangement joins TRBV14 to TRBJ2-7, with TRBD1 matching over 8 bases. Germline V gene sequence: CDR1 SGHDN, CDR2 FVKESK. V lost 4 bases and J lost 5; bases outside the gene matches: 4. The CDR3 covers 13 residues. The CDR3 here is CASSRTGWNEQYF. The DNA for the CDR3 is TGTGCCAGCAGCCGGACAGGGTGGAACGAGCAGTACTTC. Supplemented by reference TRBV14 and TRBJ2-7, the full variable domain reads EAGVTQFPSHSVIEKGQTVTLRCDPISGHDNLYWYRRVMGKEIKFLLHFVKESKQDESGMPNNRFLAERTGGTYSTLKVQPAELEDSGVYFCASSRTGWNEQYFGPGTRLTVT.

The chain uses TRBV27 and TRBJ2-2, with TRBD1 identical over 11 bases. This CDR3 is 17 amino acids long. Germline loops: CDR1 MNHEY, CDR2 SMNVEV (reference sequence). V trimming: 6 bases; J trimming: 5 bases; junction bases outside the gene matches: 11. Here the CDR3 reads CASSPLAGTGGTGELFF. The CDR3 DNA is TGTGCCAGCAGCCCCCTCGCCGGGACAGGGGGGACCGGGGAGCTGTTTTTT.